Here is one TCR beta chain with its context. This record belongs to a study of PD-1 blockade in mismatch repair-deficient tumors. PCR or immunohistochemistry showed mismatch repair deficiency in every enrolled patient. Using immunoSEQ multiplex PCR, the repertoire was profiled, and TCRdb retains in-frame clones only, with some absent. The table shows tens of thousands of clones, with roughly 80% occurring only once. CDR3 length: 14 amino acids. The germline V gene has CDR1 SNHLY and CDR2 FYNNEI. V was trimmed by 2 bases and J by 4 bases, leaving 9 bases between them. The TCR comes from an adult with mismatch repair-deficient cancer. The chain recombines TRBV2 with TRBJ1-5; D may be TRBD1 (6 bases). The starting material was peripheral blood, obtained 12 weeks after starting pembrolizumab. CDR3 DNA: TGTGCCAGCAGTGAACGGCAGGGGAATCAGCCCCAGCATTTT. It encodes CASSERQGNQPQHF.